Listed here are 19 T cell receptor beta chains from one sample, sequenced in a study of Ad26.COV2.S vaccination and SARS-CoV-2 variants. The data were produced by immunoSEQ multiplex PCR, yet TCRdb's version contains in-frame clones alone and is incomplete. The sample has about 330,000 clones, about 90% seen once; the top ten hold around 5.5%. The treatment: 15 to 20 received Ad26.COV2.S at low or high dose, single or two shots; 5 received placebo; per-sample allocation not given. The investigators took samples on day 63 after the first vaccine or placebo injection. The sample was peripheral blood, taken in a trial of Ad26.COV2.S vaccine versus placebo. The receptors come from a person between 18 and 59 years old who received the Ad26.COV2.S COVID-19 vaccine or a placebo.

This chain connects TRBV27 to TRBJ2-1; D uncertain. The CDR3 runs 15 residues. Looked up from germline, CDR1 is MNHEY and CDR2 is SMNVEV (reference sequence). Trimming shortened V by 6 bases and J by 2 bases, and 14 bases separated the two germline ends. DNA for the CDR3: TGTGCCAGCAGCCGAAGTCCCGAAACCTACAATGAGCAGTTCTTC. This gives the protein CASSRSPETYNEQFF.

The V call is TRBV7-2, the J call TRBJ1-2, with 8 bases aligning to TRBD1. V lost 4 bases and J lost 4; bases outside the gene matches: 2. CDR3 length: 13 residues. Germline values: CDR1 SGHTA, CDR2 FQGNSA. CDR3 DNA: TGTGCCAGCAGCTATGGACAGGGCTATGGCTACACCTTC. Its translation is CASSYGQGYGYTF.

The rearrangement links TRBV7-9 to TRBJ1-4; D is undetermined. Trimming cost V 1 base and J 4 bases, with 7 bases left between them. The CDR3 contains 14 residues. Germline assignment: CDR1 SEHNR and CDR2 FQNEAQ (reference sequence). CDR3 in amino acids: CASSLGRNNEKLFF. CDR3 DNA sequence: TGTGCCAGCAGCTTAGGGCGGAATAATGAAAAACTGTTTTTT. Looking up the rest from reference TRBV7-9 and TRBJ1-4 gives the full variable domain: DTGVSQNPRHKITKRGQNVTFRCDPISEHNRLYWYRQTLGQGPEFLTYFQNEAQLEKSRLLSDRFSAERPKGSFSTLEIQRTEQGDSAMYLCASSLGRNNEKLFFGSGTQLSVL.

This clone was observed once. The J gene is TRBJ2-1, the V gene TRBV6-6; 7 positions match TRBD1. CDR3 length: 16 residues. Germline values: CDR1 MNHNY, CDR2 SVGAGI (reference sequence). Losses at the gene ends were 6 bases for V and 3 bases for J; bases not matched to a gene: 11. CDR3 nucleotides: TGTGCCAGCAGGTCGAGGACAGGTGGAGGCTACAATGAGCAGTTCTTC. It encodes CASRSRTGGGYNEQFF.

The gene calls are TRBV4-3 and TRBJ1-2, with D unclear. CDR3 size: 13 residues. With 3 bases removed from V and 5 bases from J, the gap between germline ends came to 10 bases. Looked up from germline, CDR1 is LGHNA and CDR2 is YSLEER. CDR3 in DNA: TGCGCCAGCAGCCATGAGGAACGGTATGGCTACACCTTC. Its protein is CASSHEERYGYTF.

V is TRBV6-2 or TRBV6-3 and J is TRBJ1-5; 9 nucleotides match TRBD1. The CDR3 spans 19 residues. CDR1 and CDR2 (germline): MNHEY, SVGEGT. The V gene end was trimmed by 5 bases and the J gene end by 4 bases; junction bases not matched to a gene: 18. CDR3 sequence reads: CASSSPGTGIGFTNQPQHF. The CDR3, as DNA: TGTGCCAGCAGTAGCCCCGGGACAGGGATCGGGTTCACGAATCAGCCCCAGCATTTT.

V is TRBV7-2 and J is TRBJ1-1; D gene unclear. The CDR3 is 13 residues long. CDR1 and CDR2 (germline): SGHTA, FQGNSA. Trimming left V 4 bases short and J 7 bases short, with 13 bases between. The CDR3 DNA sequence: TGTGCCAGCAGCTCCAGTCGTCTAAGTGAAGCTTTCTTT. Translating it yields CASSSSRLSEAFF. Looking up the rest from reference TRBV7-2 and TRBJ1-1 gives the full variable domain: GAGVSQSPSNKVTEKGKDVELRCDPISGHTALYWYRQSLGQGLEFLIYFQGNSAPDKSGLPSDRFSAERTGGSVSTLTIQRTQQEDSAVYLCASSSSRLSEAFFGQGTRLTVV.

The chain carries TRBV9 and TRBJ1-5; 7 bases line up with TRBD1. V lost 2 bases, J lost 2 bases, and 1 base stayed unmatched. CDR1 is SGDLS and CDR2 is YYNGEE in the germline V gene. The CDR3 runs 14 residues. Here the CDR3 DNA reads TGTGCCAGCAGCGTTACAGGGGGCAATCAGCCCCAGCATTTT. This encodes CASSVTGGNQPQHF.

The chain joins TRBV19 to TRBJ1-3; tentatively, D is TRBD1 (5 bases). There are 14 residues in the CDR3. The V and J ends lost 5 bases and 0 bases respectively, with 8 bases between them. Germline lookup yields CDR1 LNHDA and CDR2 SQIVND (reference sequence). The CDR3 loop reads CASSPGFSGNTIYF. The CDR3 DNA is TGTGCCAGTAGTCCAGGGTTCTCTGGAAACACCATATATTTT.

This clone was seen once. This chain connects TRBV11-3 to TRBJ2-1; the D gene is possibly TRBD1 (6 bases). The CDR3 covers 15 residues. Deletions cut 7 bases from V and 8 bases from J, with 21 bases between. Germline-derived CDR1 and CDR2 are SGHNT and YENEEA. The chain's CDR3 is CASTVGGSRGDEQFF. The CDR3 DNA reads TGTGCCAGCACCGTTGGGGGCAGTAGAGGCGATGAGCAGTTCTTC.

The V and J genes are TRBV24-1 and TRBJ2-2; D is perhaps TRBD2 (6 bases). Germline CDR1 KGHDR, CDR2 SFDVKD. The CDR3 covers 15 residues. V shed 3 bases and J shed 1 base, with 8 bases lying between them. CDR3 DNA: TGTGCCACCAGTGATCCCGGGGGGAACACCGGGGAGCTGTTTTTT. The encoded protein is CATSDPGGNTGELFF.

This clone was counted a few times. The rearrangement joins TRBV12-3 or TRBV12-4 to TRBJ1-2; D gene unclear. This CDR3 contains 12 residues. Trimming took off 6 bases at V and 4 bases at J, with 9 bases between the two ends. CDR3 bases: TGTGCCAGCAGACCCCGGGCCTATGGCTACACCTTC. Translation gives CASRPRAYGYTF.

This sequence joins TRBV30 and TRBJ1-2; 7 bases are a match to TRBD1. The CDR3 runs to 13 residues. The germline V gene has CDR1 GTSNPN and CDR2 SVGIG (reference sequence). With V trimmed by 5 bases and J by 0 bases, 3 bases remained unmatched. CDR3 sequence: CAWAGTANYGYTF. The CDR3 DNA reads as TGTGCCTGGGCCGGGACAGCTAACTATGGCTACACCTTC.

This chain connects TRBV7-2 to TRBJ2-7; D possibly uses TRBD1 or TRBD2 (5 bases each). Trimming cost V 4 bases and J 5 bases, with 21 bases left between them. Germline CDR1 is SGHTA and CDR2 is FQGNSA. The CDR3 contains 16 residues. The CDR3 nucleotides read TGTGCCAGCAGCTCGGGGCGGGCCCCGGCAATCAACGAGCAGTACGTC. This translates into CASSSGRAPAINEQYV.

Comments on this clone: Other DNA variants within this sample encode the same CDR3. The chain joins TRBV7-2 to TRBJ2-1, with 14 bases identical to TRBD2. Per germline, CDR1 SGHTA and CDR2 FQGNSA. This CDR3 region has 15 residues. V trimming: 5 bases; J trimming: 7 bases; junction bases outside the gene matches: 4. The CDR3 spells CASSPGLAGGNEQFF. CDR3 DNA: TGTGCCAGCAGCCCCGGACTAGCGGGGGGAAATGAGCAGTTCTTC.

The V gene is TRBV19, the J gene TRBJ1-4; D uncertain. Germline V gene sequence: CDR1 LNHDA, CDR2 SQIVND (reference sequence). V lost 5 bases to trimming and J lost 8 bases, with 6 bases between them. This CDR3 contains 11 residues. The CDR3: CASSGREKLFF. Written as DNA, the CDR3 is TGTGCCAGTAGTGGACGGGAAAAACTGTTTTTT. Drawing the rest from reference TRBV19 and TRBJ1-4, the complete variable domain is DGGITQSPKYLFRKEGQNVTLSCEQNLNHDAMYWYRQDPGQGLRLIYYSQIVNDFQKGDIAEGYSVSREKKESFPLTVTSAQKNPTAFYLCASSGREKLFFGSGTQLSVL.

J is TRBJ2-7 and V is TRBV11-3, with a tentative D call TRBD1 (6 bases). The V gene lost 6 bases and the J gene lost 3 bases, with 15 bases spanning the gap. The CDR3 consists of 14 residues. The germline gives CDR1 SGHNT, CDR2 YENEEA. CDR3 sequence: CASSQQGDLYEQYV. For the CDR3, the DNA is TGTGCCAGCAGTCAACAGGGAGACCTCTACGAGCAGTACGTC.

The chain uses TRBV3-1 (or the pseudogene TRBV3-2) and TRBJ1-2, with 7 bases lining up with TRBD1. The CDR3 has 13 residues. J was trimmed by 5 bases and V by 5 bases; bases with no gene match: 5. Germline V gene data show CDR1 as LGHDT and CDR2 as YNNKEL (reference sequence). This CDR3 reads CASSEGQRYGYTF. The DNA of the CDR3 is TGTGCCAGCAGCGAGGGACAGCGATATGGCTACACCTTC.

This chain joins TRBV6-5 and TRBJ2-1; TRBD1 matches 9 bases. CDR1 is MNHEY, CDR2 SVGAGI, per germline. This CDR3 is built from 15 residues. J gave up 7 bases and V 6 bases, and 10 bases lay outside the gene matches. CDR3 residues: CASSSAGTGNNEQFF. The CDR3 DNA follows: TGTGCCAGCAGCTCTGCCGGGACAGGGAATAATGAGCAGTTCTTC.